These 3 T cell receptor beta chains share one sample of origin, sequenced in a study of human versus mouse CDR3 diversity and MHC coevolution. Sequencing was performed with immunoSEQ multiplex PCR; in TCRdb, only in-frame clones are kept and a portion is missing. The sample includes 75,000 to 90,000 clones, approximately 92% seen only once; the top ten take around 1.3%. Sequencing was carried out using naive CD4+ T cells from blood. Sample subset: CD45RO-negative CD62L-positive naive CD4 T cells. These receptors originate from a person aged 25 to 75 in good health.

The chain carries TRBV7-2 and TRBJ2-7, with 8 bases lining up with TRBD1. CDR3 length equals 14 residues. V gave up 1 base and J gave up 6 bases; unmatched junction bases: 5. From germline, CDR1 is SGHTA and CDR2 FQGNSA. The CDR3 region is CASSLEQGVSEQYF. The CDR3, as DNA: TGTGCCAGCAGCTTAGAACAGGGGGTCTCCGAGCAGTACTTC. Together with reference TRBV7-2 and TRBJ2-7, the CDR3 gives the full variable domain: GAGVSQSPSNKVTEKGKDVELRCDPISGHTALYWYRQSLGQGLEFLIYFQGNSAPDKSGLPSDRFSAERTGGSVSTLTIQRTQQEDSAVYLCASSLEQGVSEQYFGPGTRLTVT.

This chain joins TRBV9 and TRBJ2-1; TRBD2 aligns across 8 bases. Germline loops: CDR1 SGDLS, CDR2 YYNGEE. CDR3 length equals 12 residues. V trimming: 4 bases; J trimming: 13 bases; junction bases outside the gene matches: 7. The CDR3 DNA sequence: TGTGCCAGCAGCTCCCTAGCGGGCCCCCAGTTCTTC. Its translation: CASSSLAGPQFF.

This chain links TRBV2 with TRBJ1-5; D is unclear. The CDR3 has 14 residues. Trimming removed 0 bases from V and 2 bases from J, with 5 bases in between. The germline gives CDR1 SNHLY, CDR2 FYNNEI. CDR3 in amino acids: CASSEAAGNQPQHF. DNA of the CDR3: TGTGCCAGCAGTGAAGCGGCCGGCAATCAGCCCCAGCATTTT.